The following is a T cell receptor (beta chain) sequence with its context. Antigen unknown. The sample carries other DNA sequences with the same CDR3. This record comes from a study of shared clonotypes between healthy human individuals. Findings and caveats of the study: Rarefaction showed that sequencing of sorted subsets was incomplete (despite large depth). Naive subsets, compared against memory subsets, generally had larger estimated richness values. Genetic and exposure-history diversity was limited by the few donors.

Clones were sequenced by immunoSEQ multiplex PCR, and TCRdb holds only the in-frame ones, with some missing. The table records around 2,000,000 clones, about 94% of them present only once. The V and J ends lost 0 bases and 6 bases respectively, with 7 bases between them. Germline-derived CDR1 and CDR2 are SGHDT and YYEEEE. The CDR3 sequence is 12 residues long. Naive CD8 cells comprised CD45RO-negative, CCR7-positively selected cells, excluding terminally differentiated effector memory CD45RA+ cells. Sequenced sample: naive CD8+ T cells sorted from blood. The genes are TRBV5-6 and TRBJ2-7, with D hard to call. This clonotype was sampled from a young man in good health. This CDR3 is CASSLASSEQYF. The CDR3 nucleotides read TGTGCCAGCAGCTTGGCCTCGAGCGAGCAGTACTTC. Full variable domain (remainder filled in from reference TRBV5-6 and TRBJ2-7): DAGVTQSPTHLIKTRGQQVTLRCSPKSGHDTVSWYQQALGQGPQFIFQYYEEEERQRGNFPDRFSGHQFPNYSSELNVNALLLGDSALYLCASSLASSEQYFGPGTRLTVT.